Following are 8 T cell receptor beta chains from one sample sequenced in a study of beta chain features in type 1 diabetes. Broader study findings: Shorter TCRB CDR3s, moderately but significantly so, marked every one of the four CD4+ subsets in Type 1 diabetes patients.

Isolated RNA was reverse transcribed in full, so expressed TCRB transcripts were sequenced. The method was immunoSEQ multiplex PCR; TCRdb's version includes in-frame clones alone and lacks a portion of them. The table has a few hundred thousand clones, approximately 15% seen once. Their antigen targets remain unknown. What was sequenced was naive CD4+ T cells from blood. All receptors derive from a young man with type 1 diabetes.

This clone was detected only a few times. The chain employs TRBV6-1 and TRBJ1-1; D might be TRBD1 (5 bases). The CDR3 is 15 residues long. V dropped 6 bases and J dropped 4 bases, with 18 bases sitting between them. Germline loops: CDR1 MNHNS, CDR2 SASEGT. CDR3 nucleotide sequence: TGTGCCAGCAGCAAGGCGACAGCCAGGATCACTGAAGCTTTCTTT. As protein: CASSKATARITEAFF.

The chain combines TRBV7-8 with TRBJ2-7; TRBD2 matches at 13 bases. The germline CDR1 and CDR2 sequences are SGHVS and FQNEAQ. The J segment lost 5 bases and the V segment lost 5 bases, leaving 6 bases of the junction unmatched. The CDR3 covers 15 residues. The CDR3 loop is CASSHRTSGSHEQYF. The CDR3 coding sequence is TGTGCCAGCAGCCATCGGACTAGCGGGAGCCACGAGCAGTACTTC.

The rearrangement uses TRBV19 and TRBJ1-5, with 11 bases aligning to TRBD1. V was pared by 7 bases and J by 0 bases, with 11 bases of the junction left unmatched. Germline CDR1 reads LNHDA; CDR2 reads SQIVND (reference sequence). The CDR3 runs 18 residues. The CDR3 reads CASTRDRGFSNSNQPQHF. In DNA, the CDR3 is TGTGCCAGTACCCGGGACAGGGGGTTCTCAAATAGCAATCAGCCCCAGCATTTT.

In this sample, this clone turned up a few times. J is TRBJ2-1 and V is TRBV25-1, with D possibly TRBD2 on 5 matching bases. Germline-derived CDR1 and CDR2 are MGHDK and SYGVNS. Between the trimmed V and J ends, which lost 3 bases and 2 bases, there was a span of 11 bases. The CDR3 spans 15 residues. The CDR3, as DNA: TGTGCCAGCAGTGAGTTACGGGGAACCTACAATGAGCAGTTCTTC. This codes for CASSELRGTYNEQFF.

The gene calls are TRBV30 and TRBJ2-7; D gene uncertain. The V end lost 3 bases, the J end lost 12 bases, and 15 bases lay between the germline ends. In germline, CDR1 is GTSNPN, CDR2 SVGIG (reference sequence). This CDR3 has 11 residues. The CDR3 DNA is TGTGCCTGGAGAGACTGGCGAGGTTCGTACTTC. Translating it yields CAWRDWRGSYF.

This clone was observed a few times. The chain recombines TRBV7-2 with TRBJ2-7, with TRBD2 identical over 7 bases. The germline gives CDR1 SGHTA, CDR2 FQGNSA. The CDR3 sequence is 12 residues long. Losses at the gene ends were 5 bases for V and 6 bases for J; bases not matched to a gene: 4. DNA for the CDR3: TGTGCCAGCAGCCTACTAGCGTTCGAGCAGTACTTC. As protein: CASSLLAFEQYF.

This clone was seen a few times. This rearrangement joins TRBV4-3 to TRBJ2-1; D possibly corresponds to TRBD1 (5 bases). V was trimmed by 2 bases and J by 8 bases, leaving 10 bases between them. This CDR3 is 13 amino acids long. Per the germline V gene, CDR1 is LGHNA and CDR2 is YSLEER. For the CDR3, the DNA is TGCGCCAGCAGCCAATCTCAGGGTTATGAGCAGTTCTTC. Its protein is CASSQSQGYEQFF.

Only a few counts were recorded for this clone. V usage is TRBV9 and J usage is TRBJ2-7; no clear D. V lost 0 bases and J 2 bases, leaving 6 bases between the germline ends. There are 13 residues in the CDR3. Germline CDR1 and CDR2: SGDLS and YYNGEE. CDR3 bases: TGTGCCAGCAGCGTAGCTGAGGCCTACGAGCAGTACTTC. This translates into CASSVAEAYEQYF.